This T cell receptor beta chain was observed in a study of T cell responses to AZD1222 COVID-19 vaccine. Study-level results: Repertoire sampling was restricted to post-peak T cell response timepoints. Most donors were white British, females outnumbered males, and clonal diversity was possibly underestimated.

Only in-frame clones appear in the TCRdb table, and some are missing; sequencing was by immunoSEQ multiplex PCR. The data contain roughly 30,000 clones, approximately 80% of them seen just once; the ten biggest clones take up about 4%. Comments on this clone: Its antigen is not identified.

The germline V and J ends were trimmed by 0 bases and 1 base, with 18 bases remaining between them. The CDR3 totals 18 residues. In germline, CDR1 is SGHRS, CDR2 YFSETQ. Sequencing used peripheral blood, obtained 28 days after the second AZD1222 dose. The sequence derives from an adult who received the AZD1222 COVID-19 vaccine. V gene TRBV5-1 combines with J gene TRBJ2-3; D remains ambiguous. Here the CDR3 DNA reads TGCGCCAGCAGCTTGGCCCGGAGCGCCGCTGGGGGCACAGATACGCAGTATTTT. Its translation is CASSLARSAAGGTDTQYF.